These 10 T cell receptor beta chains were sequenced from one sample in a study of blood T cell repertoires in COVID-19. Only in-frame clones appear in the TCRdb table, and some are missing; sequencing was by immunoSEQ multiplex PCR. The table shows some 75,000 clones, with more than 85% occurring only once. The sequenced sample consisted of peripheral blood. These TCRs come from a man aged 60-69 years with acute or convalescent COVID-19.

This clone has only one observation. This chain connects TRBV7-9 to TRBJ2-3, with 8 bases lining up with TRBD1. Germline V gives CDR1 SEHNR, CDR2 FQNEAQ (reference sequence). Trimming cost V 5 bases and J 4 bases; bases outside gene matches: 8. This CDR3 has 15 amino acids. This CDR3 is CASSHSGGPSDTQYF. The CDR3 nucleotides are TGTGCCAGCAGCCATTCAGGGGGCCCTTCAGATACGCAGTATTTT. The full variable domain, in which reference TRBV7-9 and TRBJ2-3 provide the parts outside the CDR3, is DTGVSQNPRHKITKRGQNVTFRCDPISEHNRLYWYRQTLGQGPEFLTYFQNEAQLEKSRLLSDRFSAERPKGSFSTLEIQRTEQGDSAMYLCASSHSGGPSDTQYFGPGTRLTVL.

This chain joins TRBV19 and TRBJ2-7; tentatively, D is TRBD1 (6 bases). CDR3 length: 14 amino acids. Germline values: CDR1 LNHDA, CDR2 SQIVND (reference sequence). V lost 3 bases, J lost 2 bases, and 11 bases lay in between. CDR3 in amino acids: CASSIRGSTYEQYF. In DNA form, the CDR3 reads TGTGCCAGTAGTATCAGGGGTAGTACCTACGAGCAGTACTTC.

The genes are TRBV7-3 and TRBJ2-1; TRBD1 matches 9 bases. CDR3 size: 14 residues. V shed 5 bases, J shed 6 bases, and the junction held 5 bases outside the gene matches. Germline V lookup: CDR1 SGHTA, CDR2 FQGTGA. The CDR3 is CASSAGTGFNEQFF. The CDR3 coding sequence is TGTGCCAGCAGCGCCGGGACAGGGTTCAATGAGCAGTTCTTC.

This clone showed up just once. The J gene is TRBJ1-4, the V gene TRBV6-5; 7 nucleotides agree with TRBD1. The CDR3 has 15 amino acids. Germline V lookup: CDR1 MNHEY, CDR2 SVGAGI. V lost 6 bases to trimming and J lost 4 bases; unmatched junction nucleotides: 8. In nucleotides, the CDR3 is TGTGCCAGCAGGGAGAGGACAGGCTTTAATGAAAAACTGTTTTTT. It encodes CASRERTGFNEKLFF.

The chain has TRBV5-1 and TRBJ1-1; D not resolved. V shed 1 base and J shed 6 bases, with 7 bases lying between them. CDR1 is SGHRS, CDR2 YFSETQ, per germline. The CDR3 has 12 amino acids. CDR3 nucleotides: TGCGCCAGCAGCTTGCGCGGGGCTGAAGCTTTCTTT. Translating gives CASSLRGAEAFF.

The chain joins TRBV7-9 to TRBJ2-3, with 10 bases identical to TRBD2. The junction had 6 bases not matched to a gene; V was cut back by 6 bases and J by 6 bases. The CDR3 contains 14 residues. Looked up from germline, CDR1 is SEHNR and CDR2 is FQNEAQ (reference sequence). This CDR3 reads CASRNRTSGDTQYF. CDR3 DNA sequence: TGTGCCAGCAGGAACAGGACTAGCGGTGATACGCAGTATTTT.

The chain joins TRBV7-3 to TRBJ1-3, with D possibly TRBD1 on 5 matching bases. This CDR3 is built from 15 residues. Germline CDR1 SGHTA, CDR2 FQGTGA. V shed 0 bases and J shed 8 bases, with 14 bases lying between them. CDR3 in amino acids: CASSLTGGTLDTIYF. The DNA of the CDR3 is TGTGCCAGCAGCTTAACCGGGGGTACTCTAGACACCATATATTTT.

This clone has just one count. J is TRBJ2-3 and V is TRBV3-1 (or the pseudogene TRBV3-2); 12 nucleotides align to TRBD2. J gave up 6 bases and V 4 bases, and 11 bases lay outside the gene matches. The CDR3 is 17 amino acids. Germline V gene data show CDR1 as LGHDT and CDR2 as YNNKEL (reference sequence). CDR3 in amino acids: CASSPYLAGGPLDTQYF. As DNA, the CDR3 is TGTGCCAGCAGCCCCTACCTAGCGGGAGGGCCTTTGGATACGCAGTATTTT.

The chain employs TRBV19 and TRBJ1-5, with unresolved D. The V end lost 5 bases, the J end lost 1 base, and 6 bases lay between the germline ends. The CDR3 length is 13 residues. Germline CDR1 and CDR2: LNHDA and SQIVND (reference sequence). The CDR3 DNA sequence: TGTGCCAGTAGTGCAGTGAGCAATCAGCCCCAGCATTTT. Its translation: CASSAVSNQPQHF.

The chain combines TRBV5-1 with TRBJ1-1, with 11 bases aligning to TRBD1. The CDR3 spans 16 residues. Germline V lookup: CDR1 SGHRS, CDR2 YFSETQ. J was trimmed by 4 bases and V by 0 bases; bases with no gene match: 5. The CDR3 sequence is CASSLAGQGVGTEAFF. The DNA of the CDR3 is TGCGCCAGCAGCTTGGCGGGACAGGGGGTTGGCACTGAAGCTTTCTTT.